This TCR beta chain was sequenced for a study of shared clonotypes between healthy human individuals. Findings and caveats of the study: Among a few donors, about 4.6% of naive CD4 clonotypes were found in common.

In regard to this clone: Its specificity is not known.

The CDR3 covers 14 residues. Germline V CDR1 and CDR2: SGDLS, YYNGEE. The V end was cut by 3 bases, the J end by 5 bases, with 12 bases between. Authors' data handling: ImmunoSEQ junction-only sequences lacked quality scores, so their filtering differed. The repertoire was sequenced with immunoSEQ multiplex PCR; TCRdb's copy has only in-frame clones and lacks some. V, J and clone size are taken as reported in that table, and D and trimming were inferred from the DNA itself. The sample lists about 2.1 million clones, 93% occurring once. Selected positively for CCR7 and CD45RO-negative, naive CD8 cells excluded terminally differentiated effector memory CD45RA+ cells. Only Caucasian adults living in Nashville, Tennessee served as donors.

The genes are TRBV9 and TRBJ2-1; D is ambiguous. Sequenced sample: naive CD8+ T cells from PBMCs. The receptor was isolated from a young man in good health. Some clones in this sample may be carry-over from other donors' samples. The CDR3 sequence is CASSGRSGHNEQFF. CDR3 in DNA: TGTGCCAGCAGCGGGCGCAGTGGACACAATGAGCAGTTCTTC.